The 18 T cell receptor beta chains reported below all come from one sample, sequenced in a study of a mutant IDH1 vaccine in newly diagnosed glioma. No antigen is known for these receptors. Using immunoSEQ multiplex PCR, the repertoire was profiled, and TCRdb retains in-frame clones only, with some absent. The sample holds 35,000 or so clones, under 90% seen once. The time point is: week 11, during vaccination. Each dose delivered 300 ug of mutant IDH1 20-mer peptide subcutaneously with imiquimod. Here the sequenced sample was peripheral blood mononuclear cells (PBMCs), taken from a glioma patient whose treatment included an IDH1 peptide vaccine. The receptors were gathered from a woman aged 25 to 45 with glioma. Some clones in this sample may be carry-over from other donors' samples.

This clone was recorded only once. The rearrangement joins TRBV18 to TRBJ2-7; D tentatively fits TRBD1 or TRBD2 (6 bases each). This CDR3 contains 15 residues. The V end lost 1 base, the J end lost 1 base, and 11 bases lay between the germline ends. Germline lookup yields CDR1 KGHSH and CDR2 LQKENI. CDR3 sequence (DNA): TGTGCCAGCTCACCACAAAAGGGGGGTTCCTACGAGCAGTACTTC. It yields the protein CASSPQKGGSYEQYF.

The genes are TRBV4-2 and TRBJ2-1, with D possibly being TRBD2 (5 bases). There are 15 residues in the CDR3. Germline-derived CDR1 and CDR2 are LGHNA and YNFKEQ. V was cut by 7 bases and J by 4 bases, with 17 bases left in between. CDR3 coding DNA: TGTGCCAGCACCGAGAGACTAACCTCTTACAATGAGCAGTTCTTC. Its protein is CASTERLTSYNEQFF.

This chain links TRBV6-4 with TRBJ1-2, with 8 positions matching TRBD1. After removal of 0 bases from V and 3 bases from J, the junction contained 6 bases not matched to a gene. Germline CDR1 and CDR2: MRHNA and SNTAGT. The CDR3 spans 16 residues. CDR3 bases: TGTGCCAGCAGTGACTCGAACAGGGGGAGTCACTATGGCTACACCTTC. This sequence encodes CASSDSNRGSHYGYTF.

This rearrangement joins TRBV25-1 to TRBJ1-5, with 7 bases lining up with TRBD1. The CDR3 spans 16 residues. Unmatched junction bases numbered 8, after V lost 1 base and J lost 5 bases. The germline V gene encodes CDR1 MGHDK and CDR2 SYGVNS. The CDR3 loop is CASSESGTVFDQPQHF. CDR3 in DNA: TGTGCCAGCAGTGAATCCGGGACAGTATTTGATCAGCCCCAGCATTTT.

CDR3 coding DNA: TGTGCCAGCAGCTTTTCCGACTCCTACGAGCAGTACTTC. It translates to CASSFSDSYEQYF. The V gene is TRBV7-9, the J gene TRBJ2-7; D is unclear. Germline V gene sequence: CDR1 SEHNR, CDR2 FQNEAQ (reference sequence). Trimming took 3 bases from V and 0 from J, leaving 6 bases between them. The CDR3 runs to 13 residues.

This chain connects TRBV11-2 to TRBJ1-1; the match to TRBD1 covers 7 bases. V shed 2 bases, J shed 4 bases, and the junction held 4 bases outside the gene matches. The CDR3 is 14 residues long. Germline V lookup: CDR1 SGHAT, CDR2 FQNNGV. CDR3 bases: TGTGCCAGCAGCTTACCTACAGGGGTCACTGAAGCTTTCTTT. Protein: CASSLPTGVTEAFF.

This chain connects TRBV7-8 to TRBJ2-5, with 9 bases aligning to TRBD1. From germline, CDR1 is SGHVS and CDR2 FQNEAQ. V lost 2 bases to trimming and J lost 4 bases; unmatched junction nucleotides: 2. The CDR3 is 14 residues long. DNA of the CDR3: TGTGCCAGCAGCTTAAGGGACAGGGTAGAGACCCAGTACTTC. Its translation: CASSLRDRVETQYF. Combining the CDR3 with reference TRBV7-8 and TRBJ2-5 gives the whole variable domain GAGVSQSPRYKVAKRGQDVALRCDPISGHVSLFWYQQALGQGPEFLTYFQNEAQLDKSGLPSDRFFAERPEGSVSTLKIQRTQQEDSAVYLCASSLRDRVETQYFGPGTRLLVL.

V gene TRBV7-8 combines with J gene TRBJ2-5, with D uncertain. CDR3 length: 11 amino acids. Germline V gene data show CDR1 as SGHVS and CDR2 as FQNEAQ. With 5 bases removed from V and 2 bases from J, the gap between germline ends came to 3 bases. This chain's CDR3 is CASSPQETQYF. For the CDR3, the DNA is TGTGCCAGCAGCCCTCAAGAGACCCAGTACTTC.

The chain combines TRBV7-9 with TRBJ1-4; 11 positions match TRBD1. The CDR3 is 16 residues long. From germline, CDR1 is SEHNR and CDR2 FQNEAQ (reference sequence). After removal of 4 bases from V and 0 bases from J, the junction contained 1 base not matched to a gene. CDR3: CASSSGQGATNEKLFF. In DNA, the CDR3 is TGTGCCAGCAGCTCGGGACAGGGGGCAACTAATGAAAAACTGTTTTTT.

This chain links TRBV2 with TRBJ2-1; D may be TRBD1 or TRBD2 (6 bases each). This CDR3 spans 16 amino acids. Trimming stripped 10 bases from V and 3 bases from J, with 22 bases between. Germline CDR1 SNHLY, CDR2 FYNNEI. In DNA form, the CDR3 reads TGTGCCACCGAGCGCGTCAGCAGGGGAGGCTACAATGAGCAGTTCTTC. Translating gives CATERVSRGGYNEQFF. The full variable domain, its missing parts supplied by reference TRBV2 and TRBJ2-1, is EPEVTQTPSHQVTQMGQEVILRCVPISNHLYFYWYRQILGQKVEFLVSFYNNEISEKSEIFDDQFSVERPDGSNFTLKIRSTKLEDSAMYFCATERVSRGGYNEQFFGPGTRLTVL.

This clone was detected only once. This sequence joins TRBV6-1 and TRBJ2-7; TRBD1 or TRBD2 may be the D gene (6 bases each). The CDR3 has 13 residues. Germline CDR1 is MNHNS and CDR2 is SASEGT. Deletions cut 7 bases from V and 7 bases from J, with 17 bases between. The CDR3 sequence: CASTLTGGGEQYF. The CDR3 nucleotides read TGTGCCAGCACCCTTACCGGAGGGGGGGAGCAGTACTTC.

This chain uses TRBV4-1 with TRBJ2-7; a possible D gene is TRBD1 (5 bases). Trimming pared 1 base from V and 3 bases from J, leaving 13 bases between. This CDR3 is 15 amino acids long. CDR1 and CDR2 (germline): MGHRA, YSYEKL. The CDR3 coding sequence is TGCGCCAGCAGCCAAGGTACACAGGAGCACTACGAGCAGTACTTC. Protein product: CASSQGTQEHYEQYF.

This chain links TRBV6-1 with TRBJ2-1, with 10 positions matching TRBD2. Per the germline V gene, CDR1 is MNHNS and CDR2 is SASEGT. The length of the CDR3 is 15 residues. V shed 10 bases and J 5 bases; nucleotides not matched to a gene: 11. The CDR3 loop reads CAILTGTSAHNEQFF. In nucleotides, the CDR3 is TGTGCCATCCTTACCGGGACTAGCGCACACAATGAGCAGTTCTTC.

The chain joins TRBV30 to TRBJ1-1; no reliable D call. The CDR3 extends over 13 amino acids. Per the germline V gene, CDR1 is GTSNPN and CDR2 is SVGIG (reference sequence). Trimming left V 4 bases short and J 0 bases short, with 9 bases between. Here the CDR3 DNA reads TGTGCCTGGACTGTTGAAATGAACACTGAAGCTTTCTTT. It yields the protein CAWTVEMNTEAFF.

In DNA form, the CDR3 reads TGTGCCAGCAGCTTAGCAGCTGTCGGGCCAGAGTATAGCAATCAGCCCCAGCATTTT. It specifies CASSLAAVGPEYSNQPQHF. The chain combines TRBV7-9 with TRBJ1-5; D unresolved. Germline CDR1 reads SEHNR; CDR2 reads FQNEAQ (reference sequence). This CDR3 has 19 amino acids. V lost 0 bases and J 0 bases, leaving 18 bases between the germline ends.

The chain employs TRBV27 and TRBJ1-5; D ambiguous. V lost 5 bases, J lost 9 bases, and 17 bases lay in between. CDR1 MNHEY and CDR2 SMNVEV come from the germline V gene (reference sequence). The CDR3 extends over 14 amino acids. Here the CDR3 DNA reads TGTGCCAGCAGTCCTAGGACTGACTCGGGGCCCCAGCATTTT. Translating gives CASSPRTDSGPQHF.

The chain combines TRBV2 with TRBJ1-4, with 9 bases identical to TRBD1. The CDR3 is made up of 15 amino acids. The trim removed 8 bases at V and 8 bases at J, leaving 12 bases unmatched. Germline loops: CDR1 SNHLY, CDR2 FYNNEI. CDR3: CASSRGTGGNEKLFF. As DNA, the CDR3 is TGTGCCAGCTCCCGCGGTACAGGGGGCAACGAAAAACTGTTTTTT. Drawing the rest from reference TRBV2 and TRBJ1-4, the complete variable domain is EPEVTQTPSHQVTQMGQEVILRCVPISNHLYFYWYRQILGQKVEFLVSFYNNEISEKSEIFDDQFSVERPDGSNFTLKIRSTKLEDSAMYFCASSRGTGGNEKLFFGSGTQLSVL.

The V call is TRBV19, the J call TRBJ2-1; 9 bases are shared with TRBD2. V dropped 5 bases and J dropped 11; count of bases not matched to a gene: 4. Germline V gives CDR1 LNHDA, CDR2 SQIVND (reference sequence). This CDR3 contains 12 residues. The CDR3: CASSRGTSKQFF. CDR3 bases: TGTGCCAGTAGTCGCGGGACTAGCAAGCAGTTCTTC. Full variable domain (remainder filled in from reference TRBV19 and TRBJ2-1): DGGITQSPKYLFRKEGQNVTLSCEQNLNHDAMYWYRQDPGQGLRLIYYSQIVNDFQKGDIAEGYSVSREKKESFPLTVTSAQKNPTAFYLCASSRGTSKQFFGPGTRLTVL.